The next 18 T cell receptor beta chains were all read from a single sample in a study of PD-1 blockade in classical Hodgkin lymphoma. Each patient's relapse followed autologous stem cell transplantation, and brentuximab vedotin exposure varied. Investigators isolated CD4+ T cells from thawed PBMCs through magnetic negative selection. Generated by immunoSEQ multiplex PCR, the TCRdb table keeps only in-frame clones and is missing some. The profile shows 10,000 to 15,000 clones, roughly 88% of them singletons. The source was CD4+ T cells from blood, collected at baseline. The receptors were sampled from a human donor with classical Hodgkin lymphoma.

The gene calls are TRBV28 and TRBJ2-1, with TRBD1 matching over 9 bases. V shed 0 bases, J shed 3 bases, and the junction held 3 bases outside the gene matches. The CDR3 is 16 residues long. The germline gives CDR1 MDHEN, CDR2 SYDVKM. In nucleotides, the CDR3 is TGTGCCAGCAGTTTATGGGGGGACAGGGTCTACAATGAGCAGTTCTTC. Encoded protein: CASSLWGDRVYNEQFF.

The chain combines TRBV29-1 with TRBJ2-4; 7 bases match TRBD1. Germline-derived CDR1 and CDR2 are SQVTM and ANQGSEA. The CDR3 contains 12 residues. V lost 5 bases to trimming and J lost 7 bases; unmatched junction nucleotides: 5. The CDR3 DNA is TGCAGCGTTAAGAAACAGGGGAACATTCAGTACTTC. Its translation is CSVKKQGNIQYF. The full variable domain, completed using reference TRBV29-1 and TRBJ2-4, is SAVISQKPSRDICQRGTSLTIQCQVDSQVTMMFWYRQQPGQSLTLIATANQGSEATYESGFVIDKFPISRPNLTFSTLTVSNMSPEDSSIYLCSVKKQGNIQYFGAGTRLSVL.

CDR3 nucleotide sequence: TGTGCCAGCTCACCAATTTCCGGGAACAAGAAAAAACTGTTTTTT. Residues: CASSPISGNKKKLFF. The chain employs TRBV18 and TRBJ1-4; D gene unclear. The ends were cut back, 2 bases at V and 9 bases at J, with 16 bases in the middle. This CDR3 has 15 residues. Germline assignment: CDR1 KGHSH and CDR2 LQKENI.

This clone occurred a few times. The chain joins TRBV6-7 to TRBJ2-7; D unclear. TRBV6-7 is given ORF status, its function remaining uncertain. Between the trimmed V and J ends, which lost 2 bases and 2 bases, there was a span of 16 bases. The CDR3 contains 16 residues. The CDR3 region has the DNA TGTGCCAGCAGTTACGCCCACTTTCCGCCACCCTACGAGCAGTACTTC. Its protein product is CASSYAHFPPPYEQYF.

This rearrangement joins TRBV1 to TRBJ2-1. TRBV1 counts as a pseudogene. The CDR3 runs to 17 residues. CDR3 protein: CTSSPSRGTPVHNEQFF. In nucleotides, the CDR3 is TGCACCAGCAGCCCGAGCCGCGGGACACCGGTCCACAATGAGCAGTTCTTC.

The V and J genes are TRBV27 and TRBJ1-4, with a possible D match to TRBD1 (6 bases). Germline CDR1 is MNHEY and CDR2 is SMNVEV (reference sequence). V lost 4 bases, J lost 3 bases, and 12 bases lay in between. The CDR3 has 15 amino acids. CDR3 nucleotides: TGTGCCAGCAGTTCTCGGGGGCCGCCTAATGAAAAACTGTTTTTT. This codes for CASSSRGPPNEKLFF.

The chain recombines TRBV7-9 with TRBJ1-5; D gene unclear. The germline CDR1 and CDR2 sequences are SEHNR and FQNEAQ (reference sequence). CDR3 length: 16 amino acids. V lost 6 bases, J lost 5 bases, and 20 bases lay in between. The CDR3 loop reads CASRTQKGGLDQPQHF. In DNA form, the CDR3 reads TGTGCCAGCAGGACGCAAAAAGGAGGACTCGATCAGCCCCAGCATTTT.

This clone was observed a single time. The chain employs TRBV7-2 and TRBJ2-3; TRBD1 agrees at 7 bases. The V gene end was trimmed by 3 bases and the J gene end by 2 bases; junction bases not matched to a gene: 5. From germline, CDR1 is SGHTA and CDR2 FQGNSA. This CDR3 comprises 15 residues. The CDR3: CASSLMGTATDTQYF. The CDR3 bases are TGTGCCAGCAGCTTGATGGGGACAGCCACAGATACGCAGTATTTT.

V is TRBV18 and J is TRBJ2-4; D uncertain. CDR1 KGHSH and CDR2 LQKENI come from the germline V gene. The V and J ends lost 3 bases and 3 bases respectively, with 12 bases between them. The CDR3 extends over 15 amino acids. In DNA, the CDR3 is TGTGCCAGCTCACCGGGCGGTGTGGTCAAAAACATTCAGTACTTC. It codes for CASSPGGVVKNIQYF.

The chain employs TRBV7-2 and TRBJ2-1; D remains unclear. V lost 0 bases to trimming and J lost 6 bases, with 9 bases between them. This CDR3 region has 14 residues. Germline loops: CDR1 SGHTA, CDR2 FQGNSA. The CDR3 DNA sequence: TGTGCCAGCAGCTTAGCTCCCAACTCCAATGAGCAGTTCTTC. Its translation: CASSLAPNSNEQFF.

This clone came up a few times. V is TRBV18 and J is TRBJ1-1; D gene uncertain. This CDR3 has 14 amino acids. V was pared by 0 bases and J by 9 bases, with 14 bases between. CDR1 is KGHSH, CDR2 LQKENI, per germline. The CDR3 reads CASSPPGEIRQAFF. The DNA for the CDR3 is TGTGCCAGCTCACCACCGGGAGAGATTCGACAAGCTTTCTTT.

The chain recombines TRBV18 with TRBJ1-2; D remains ambiguous. The CDR3 is made up of 16 amino acids. The germline gives CDR1 KGHSH, CDR2 LQKENI. Trimming removed 1 base at V and 4 bases at J, with 16 bases between. This CDR3 is CASSPQTSPGSYGYTF. The CDR3 coding sequence is TGTGCCAGCTCACCACAAACTTCTCCCGGGAGCTATGGCTACACCTTC. Using reference TRBV18 and TRBJ1-2 for the parts outside the CDR3, the full variable domain is NAGVMQNPRHLVRRRGQEARLRCSPMKGHSHVYWYRQLPEEGLKFMVYLQKENIIDESGMPKERFSAEFPKEGPSILRIQQVVRGDSAAYFCASSPQTSPGSYGYTFGSGTRLTVV.

J is TRBJ1-2 and V is TRBV5-5; 8 bases are shared with TRBD1. Germline loops: CDR1 SGHKS, CDR2 YYEKEE (reference sequence). CDR3 size: 15 residues. V lost 8 bases, J lost 4 bases, and 13 bases stayed unmatched. CDR3 protein: CASDPAGTGFYGYTF. As DNA, the CDR3 is TGTGCCAGTGACCCCGCCGGGACAGGCTTCTATGGCTACACCTTC.

The chain couples TRBV7-9 to TRBJ2-5; D is unclear. V lost 3 bases, J lost 5 bases, and 1 base lay in between. The CDR3 runs 10 residues. Germline assignment: CDR1 SEHNR and CDR2 FQNEAQ (reference sequence). The CDR3 loop reads CASSLETQYF. The CDR3 DNA reads as TGTGCCAGCAGCTTGGAGACCCAGTACTTC.

The chain carries TRBV28 and TRBJ1-4; D gene uncertain. The CDR3 totals 15 residues. The germline CDR1 and CDR2 sequences are MDHEN and SYDVKM. V lost 5 bases, J lost 0 bases, and 10 bases lay in between. CDR3 loop: CASSHGEATNEKLFF. The CDR3 DNA sequence: TGTGCCAGCAGTCACGGGGAAGCAACTAATGAAAAACTGTTTTTT.

The rearrangement links TRBV9 to TRBJ2-1; 11 nucleotides line up with TRBD2. Germline assignment: CDR1 SGDLS and CDR2 YYNGEE. The CDR3 is made up of 15 amino acids. The junction had 4 bases not matched to a gene; V was cut back by 1 base and J by 7 bases. Here the CDR3 DNA reads TGTGCCAGCAGCGTAACTAGCGGGAGTGATAATGAGCAGTTCTTC. Translating it yields CASSVTSGSDNEQFF.

The chain has TRBV2 and TRBJ2-3, with 9 bases matching TRBD2. The CDR3 totals 12 residues. J was trimmed by 6 bases and V by 9 bases; bases with no gene match: 4. CDR1 SNHLY and CDR2 FYNNEI come from the germline V gene. The CDR3 region has the DNA TGTGCCAGGACTAGCGGTGGGGATACGCAGTATTTT. Its translation: CARTSGGDTQYF. The whole variable domain, remainder taken from reference TRBV2 and TRBJ2-3, is EPEVTQTPSHQVTQMGQEVILRCVPISNHLYFYWYRQILGQKVEFLVSFYNNEISEKSEIFDDQFSVERPDGSNFTLKIRSTKLEDSAMYFCARTSGGDTQYFGPGTRLTVL.

The genes are TRBV5-4 and TRBJ1-4; D remains unclear. V was shortened by 4 bases and J by 8 bases, with 24 bases between the two germline ends. The CDR3 covers 17 residues. Germline lookup yields CDR1 SGHNT and CDR2 YYREEE (reference sequence). The CDR3 DNA sequence: TGTGCCAGCAGCGCTGACGTCCCAATCGGAGGACGGGAAAAACTGTTTTTT. Residues: CASSADVPIGGREKLFF.